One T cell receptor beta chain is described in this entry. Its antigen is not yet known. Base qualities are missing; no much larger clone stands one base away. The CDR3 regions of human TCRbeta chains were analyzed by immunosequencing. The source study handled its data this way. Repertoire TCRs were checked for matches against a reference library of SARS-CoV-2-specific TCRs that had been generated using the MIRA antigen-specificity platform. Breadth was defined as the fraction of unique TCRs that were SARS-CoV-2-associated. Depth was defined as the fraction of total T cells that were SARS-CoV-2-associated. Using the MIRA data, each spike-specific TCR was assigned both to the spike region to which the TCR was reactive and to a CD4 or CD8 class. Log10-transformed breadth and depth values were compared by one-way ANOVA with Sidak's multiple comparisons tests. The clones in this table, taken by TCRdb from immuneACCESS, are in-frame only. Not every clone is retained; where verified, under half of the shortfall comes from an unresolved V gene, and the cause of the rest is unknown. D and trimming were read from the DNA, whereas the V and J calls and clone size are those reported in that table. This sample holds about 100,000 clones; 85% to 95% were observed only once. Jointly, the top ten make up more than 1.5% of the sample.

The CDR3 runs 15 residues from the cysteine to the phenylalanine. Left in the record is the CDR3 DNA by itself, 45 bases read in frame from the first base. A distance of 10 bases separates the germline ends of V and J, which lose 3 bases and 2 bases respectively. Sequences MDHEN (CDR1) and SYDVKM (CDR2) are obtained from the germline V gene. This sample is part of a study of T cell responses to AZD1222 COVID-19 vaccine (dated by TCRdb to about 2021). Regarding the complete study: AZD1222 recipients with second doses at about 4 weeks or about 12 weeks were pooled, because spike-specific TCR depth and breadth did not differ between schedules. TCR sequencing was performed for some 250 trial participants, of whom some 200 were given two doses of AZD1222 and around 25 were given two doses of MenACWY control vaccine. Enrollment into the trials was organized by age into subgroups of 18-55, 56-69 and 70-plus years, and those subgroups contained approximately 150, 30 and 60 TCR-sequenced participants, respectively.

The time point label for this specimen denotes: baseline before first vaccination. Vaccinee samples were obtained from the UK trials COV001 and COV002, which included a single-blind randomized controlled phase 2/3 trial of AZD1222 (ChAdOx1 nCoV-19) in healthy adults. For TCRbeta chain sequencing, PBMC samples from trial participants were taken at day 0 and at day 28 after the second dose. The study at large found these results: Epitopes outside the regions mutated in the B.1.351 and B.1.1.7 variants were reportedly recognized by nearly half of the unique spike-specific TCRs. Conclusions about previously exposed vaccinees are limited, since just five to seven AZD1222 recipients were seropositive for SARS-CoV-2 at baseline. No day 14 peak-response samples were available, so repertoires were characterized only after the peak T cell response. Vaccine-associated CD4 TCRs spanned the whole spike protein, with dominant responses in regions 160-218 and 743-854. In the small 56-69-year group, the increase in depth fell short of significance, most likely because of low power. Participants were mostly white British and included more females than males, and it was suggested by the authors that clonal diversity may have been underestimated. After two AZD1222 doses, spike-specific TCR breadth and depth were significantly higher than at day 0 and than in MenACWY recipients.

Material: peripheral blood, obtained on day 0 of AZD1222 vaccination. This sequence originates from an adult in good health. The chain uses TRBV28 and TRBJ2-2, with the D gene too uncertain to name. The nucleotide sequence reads TGTGCCAGCAGTTTTGGCAGTCTTAACACCGGGGAGCTGTTTTTT. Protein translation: CASSFGSLNTGELFF. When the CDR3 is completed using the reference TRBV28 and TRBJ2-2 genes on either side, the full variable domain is DVKVTQSSRYLVKRTGEKVFLECVQDMDHENMFWYRQDPGLGLRLIYFSYDVKMKEKGDIPEGYSVSREKKERFSLILESASTNQTSMYLCASSFGSLNTGELFFGEGSRLTVL.